The 31 T cell receptor beta chains listed next were all sequenced from one sample in a study of T cells in tumors after PD-1 blockade. This table comes from immunoSEQ multiplex PCR, and its TCRdb copy is limited to in-frame clones, with some not included. The sample holds 60,000 to 65,000 clones, approximately 74% seen once. Sample: PBMCs, taken after anti-PD-1 treatment. All receptors derive from a human donor with basal cell carcinoma.

Turning to this clone: Compared with germline, one end of the junction differs, possibly owing to a read error. The chain employs TRBV19 and TRBJ1-2; maybe TRBD1 (5 bases). Per germline, CDR1 LNHDA and CDR2 SQIVND (reference sequence). This CDR3 is 16 amino acids long. CDR3 loop: CASSIEGPLANYGYTF. In DNA form, the CDR3 reads TGTGCCAGTAGCATAGAGGGACCCCTGGCTAACTATGGCTACACCTTC.

The chain couples TRBV5-5 to TRBJ2-3; 15 positions agree with TRBD2. The CDR3 loop spans 19 amino acids. V shed 4 bases and J 3 bases; nucleotides not matched to a gene: 12. Germline V lookup: CDR1 SGHKS, CDR2 YYEKEE (reference sequence). The DNA for the CDR3 is TGTGCCAGCAGCCTCCGGACTAGCGGGGGGGCAATGGCGACAGATACGCAGTATTTT. This sequence encodes CASSLRTSGGAMATDTQYF. Full variable domain (missing parts from reference TRBV5-5 and TRBJ2-3): DAGVTQSPTHLIKTRGQQVTLRCSPISGHKSVSWYQQVLGQGPQFIFQYYEKEERGRGNFPDRFSARQFPNYSSELNVNALLLGDSALYLCASSLRTSGGAMATDTQYFGPGTRLTVL.

The rearrangement joins TRBV5-1 to TRBJ1-2; D unclear. Germline loops: CDR1 SGHRS, CDR2 YFSETQ. This CDR3 is 15 amino acids long. With 4 bases removed from V and 4 bases from J, the gap between germline ends came to 17 bases. In DNA form, the CDR3 reads TGCGCCAGCAGCCCAACTCGGGTAGCCACCTATGGCTACACCTTC. As protein: CASSPTRVATYGYTF.

The chain recombines TRBV18 with TRBJ2-3; TRBD1 might be the D (6 bases). Germline V gene lookup returns CDR1 KGHSH and CDR2 LQKENI. V was trimmed by 0 bases and J by 2 bases, leaving 18 bases between them. This CDR3 is built from 18 residues. The CDR3 protein is CASSPPFFTGSSTDTQYF. CDR3 coding DNA: TGTGCCAGCTCACCACCGTTCTTTACAGGGTCCTCCACAGATACGCAGTATTTT. The full variable domain, in which reference TRBV18 and TRBJ2-3 provide the parts outside the CDR3, is NAGVMQNPRHLVRRRGQEARLRCSPMKGHSHVYWYRQLPEEGLKFMVYLQKENIIDESGMPKERFSAEFPKEGPSILRIQQVVRGDSAAYFCASSPPFFTGSSTDTQYFGPGTRLTVL.

The genes are TRBV30 and TRBJ2-3; 8 bases are shared with TRBD2. The junction had 14 bases not matched to a gene; V was cut back by 1 base and J by 2 bases. This CDR3 is built from 18 residues. Germline V lookup: CDR1 GTSNPN, CDR2 SVGIG (reference sequence). CDR3 nucleotides: TGTGCCTGGAGTGCAACCAATATAGGGCGGGGGGCCACAGATACGCAGTATTTT. It translates to CAWSATNIGRGATDTQYF.

The chain recombines TRBV19 with TRBJ1-2; D remains ambiguous. Trimming cost V 0 bases and J 5 bases, with 10 bases left between them. The CDR3 totals 14 residues. Germline-derived CDR1 and CDR2 are LNHDA and SQIVND (reference sequence). The CDR3 here is CASSIEGQTYGYTF. The DNA for the CDR3 is TGTGCCAGTAGTATAGAAGGCCAGACGTATGGCTACACCTTC. Based on the CDR3 plus reference TRBV19 and TRBJ1-2, the full variable domain is DGGITQSPKYLFRKEGQNVTLSCEQNLNHDAMYWYRQDPGQGLRLIYYSQIVNDFQKGDIAEGYSVSREKKESFPLTVTSAQKNPTAFYLCASSIEGQTYGYTFGSGTRLTVV.

The genes are TRBV19 and TRBJ1-5; TRBD1 aligns across 9 bases. There are 14 residues in the CDR3. Germline CDR1 reads LNHDA; CDR2 reads SQIVND (reference sequence). Trimming took 4 bases from V and 6 from J; bases not matched to a gene: 4. CDR3 sequence (DNA): TGTGCCAGTAGTAGGGACAGGGCGGGTCAGCCCCAGCATTTT. This encodes CASSRDRAGQPQHF.

The rearrangement uses TRBV7-2 and TRBJ1-6, with a tentative D call TRBD1 (5 bases). Trimming shortened V by 2 bases and J by 8 bases, and 16 bases separated the two germline ends. CDR1 and CDR2 (germline): SGHTA, FQGNSA. CDR3 length: 16 residues. CDR3 nucleotides: TGTGCCAGCAGCTTAAGAGCCGGGGCCAATTATTCACCCCTCCACTTT. It codes for CASSLRAGANYSPLHF.

This clone appeared a few times. CDR3 residues: CAWNPGGGYNEQFF. The CDR3 region has the DNA TGTGCCTGGAACCCCGGGGGGGGGTACAATGAGCAGTTCTTC. This rearrangement joins TRBV30 to TRBJ2-1; 8 positions agree with TRBD2. V trimming: 4 bases; J trimming: 4 bases; junction bases outside the gene matches: 6. Germline values: CDR1 GTSNPN, CDR2 SVGIG (reference sequence). The CDR3 runs 14 residues.

The chain combines TRBV2 with TRBJ2-5, with 7 bases identical to TRBD1. The CDR3 is 14 amino acids. V was clipped by 6 bases and J by 5 bases; unmatched bases: 9. Looked up from germline, CDR1 is SNHLY and CDR2 is FYNNEI. This CDR3 reads CASRSGQIRETQYF. For the CDR3, the DNA is TGTGCCAGCAGATCGGGACAGATTAGGGAGACCCAGTACTTC.

The chain has TRBV11-1 and TRBJ2-1; 9 bases are a match to TRBD1. Looked up from germline, CDR1 is SGHAT and CDR2 is FQDESV (reference sequence). V was pared by 5 bases and J by 1 base, with 3 bases of the junction left unmatched. The CDR3 spans 15 residues. The CDR3 spells CASSPDRGSYNEQFF. For the CDR3, the DNA is TGTGCCAGCAGCCCGGACAGGGGTTCCTACAATGAGCAGTTCTTC.

The chain employs TRBV6-1 and TRBJ2-3, with 10 bases aligning to TRBD2. CDR3 size: 18 residues. Germline trimming cut 2 bases from V and 0 bases from J; bases unmatched to any gene: 8. CDR1 MNHNS and CDR2 SASEGT come from the germline V gene. CDR3 amino acids: CASSERRLAGVSTDTQYF. The CDR3 DNA is TGTGCCAGCAGTGAAAGGCGTCTAGCGGGGGTAAGCACAGATACGCAGTATTTT.

CDR3 in amino acids: CAWRADRGLHEQFF. CDR3 nucleotide sequence: TGTGCCTGGAGGGCGGACAGGGGGCTTCATGAGCAGTTCTTC. This rearrangement joins TRBV30 to TRBJ2-1, with 11 nucleotides matching TRBD1. The CDR3 extends over 14 amino acids. CDR1 is GTSNPN, CDR2 SVGIG, per germline (reference sequence). Trimming removed 3 bases from V and 8 bases from J; junction bases left unmatched: 6.

The CDR3 protein is CASSEGTGTGYYEQYF. CDR3 nucleotide sequence: TGTGCCAGCAGTGAAGGGACCGGGACAGGGTACTACGAGCAGTACTTC. The chain combines TRBV6-1 with TRBJ2-7; TRBD1 matches 9 bases. J gave up 3 bases and V 1 base, and 7 bases lay outside the gene matches. The CDR3 is 16 amino acids. Germline V gene lookup returns CDR1 MNHNS and CDR2 SASEGT.

The chain carries TRBV10-2 and TRBJ2-3, with TRBD2 matching 12 bases. The ends lost 7 bases at V and 3 bases at J; junction bases unmatched: 11. The CDR3 spans 17 residues. CDR1 is WSHSY and CDR2 is SAAADI in the germline V gene. The CDR3 nucleotides are TGCGCCAGCACTGTATCCCCTAGCGGGGGGGCTACAGATACGCAGTATTTT. Protein sequence: CASTVSPSGGATDTQYF.

The chain links TRBV3-1 (or the pseudogene TRBV3-2) to TRBJ2-5; 14 nucleotides agree with TRBD2. There are 16 residues in the CDR3. V gave up 4 bases and J gave up 5 bases; unmatched junction bases: 6. Germline V lookup: CDR1 LGHDT, CDR2 YNNKEL (reference sequence). CDR3 in amino acids: CASSPTSGRASETQYF. For the CDR3, the DNA is TGTGCCAGCAGCCCGACTAGCGGGAGGGCGTCGGAGACCCAGTACTTC.

This clone has a handful of counts. The gene calls are TRBV10-3 and TRBJ2-1, with TRBD1 matching over 9 bases. The J segment lost 12 bases and the V segment lost 4 bases, leaving 10 bases of the junction unmatched. CDR3 length: 14 amino acids. CDR1 and CDR2 from the germline V gene are ENHRY and SYGVKD. CDR3 residues: CAISVPGQGIRQFF. The CDR3 region has the DNA TGTGCCATCAGTGTGCCGGGACAGGGCATAAGGCAGTTCTTC.

Of note for this clone: A read error is likely, as this CDR3 ends without the conserved phenylalanine or tryptophan. No DNA is shown, since the ends of the CDR3 on it are uncertain; the CDR3 is the one TCRdb lists. The rearrangement joins TRBV20-1 to TRBJ2-7. Termini included, the CDR3 measures 8 amino acids. The V gene's germline CDR1 is DFQATT and CDR2 SNEGSKA (reference sequence). This CDR3 is CSAPPPNI.

The genes are TRBV4-1 and TRBJ2-7; D remains unclear. Germline CDR1 is MGHRA and CDR2 is YSYEKL. The V and J ends lost 0 bases and 1 base respectively, with 13 bases between them. The CDR3 is 16 amino acids. DNA of the CDR3: TGCGCCAGCAGCCAAGAAGTAGGGCGTAGTTCCTACGAGCAGTACTTC. Amino acids: CASSQEVGRSSYEQYF.

The chain recombines TRBV21-1 with TRBJ2-7; the listed D gene, TRBD2, was not tested against the DNA. TRBV21-1 counts as a pseudogene. CDR3 size: 16 residues. The CDR3 region has the DNA TGTGCCAGCAGCAAAGTAACCCTACCCCGCTCCTACGAGCAGTACTTC. Residues: CASSKVTLPRSYEQYF.

The chain employs TRBV3-1 (or the pseudogene TRBV3-2) and TRBJ2-7; weak D call: TRBD1 (5 bases). This CDR3 has 16 amino acids. CDR1 is LGHDT and CDR2 is YNNKEL in the germline V gene (reference sequence). Trimming shortened V by 2 bases and J by 0 bases, and 14 bases separated the two germline ends. The CDR3 loop is CASSQITQVSSYEQYF. The CDR3 bases are TGTGCCAGCAGCCAAATCACACAGGTCTCCTCCTACGAGCAGTACTTC.

V gene TRBV4-2 combines with J gene TRBJ1-3; D gene ambiguous. In germline, CDR1 is LGHNA, CDR2 YNFKEQ. Trimming pared 0 bases from V and 2 bases from J, leaving 14 bases between. The CDR3 loop spans 17 amino acids. This CDR3 reads CASSQDLRRGTGNTIYF. The CDR3 DNA reads TGTGCCAGCAGCCAAGATCTGAGACGGGGAACTGGAAACACCATATATTTT.

The sample holds a few counts of this clone. The genes are TRBV5-4 and TRBJ2-2, with 10 bases matching TRBD1. Germline CDR1 and CDR2: SGHNT and YYREEE (reference sequence). With V trimmed by 4 bases and J by 7 bases, 13 bases remained unmatched. The CDR3 has 17 residues. The CDR3 DNA reads TGTGCCAGCAGCCTAAGACAGGGGGCGAGTCGAATCGGGGAGCTGTTTTTT. Translation: CASSLRQGASRIGELFF.

This chain uses TRBV19 with TRBJ1-2; D may be TRBD1 (5 bases). The germline V and J ends were trimmed by 4 bases and 5 bases, with 14 bases remaining between them. CDR3 length: 14 residues. Germline V lookup: CDR1 LNHDA, CDR2 SQIVND (reference sequence). The chain's CDR3 is CASSTQGVSYGYTF. CDR3 in DNA: TGTGCCAGTAGTACTCAGGGAGTTAGTTATGGCTACACCTTC.

This sequence joins TRBV4-1 and TRBJ2-3; D uncertain. The CDR3 is 15 amino acids. V lost 0 bases and J 5 bases, leaving 12 bases between the germline ends. CDR1 and CDR2 from the germline V gene are MGHRA and YSYEKL. The CDR3 DNA reads as TGCGCCAGCAGCCAAGATGCGCCAGTCGGAGATACGCAGTATTTT. Its translation is CASSQDAPVGDTQYF.

The rearrangement joins TRBV6-1 to TRBJ2-2; 8 nucleotides align to TRBD1. The CDR3 is made up of 16 amino acids. Germline loops: CDR1 MNHNS, CDR2 SASEGT. The ends lost 4 bases at V and 4 bases at J; junction bases unmatched: 8. CDR3 residues: CASSGDPGQATGELFF. The CDR3 bases are TGTGCCAGCAGTGGCGATCCGGGACAGGCCACCGGGGAGCTGTTTTTT.

This clone was seen a handful of times. This chain connects TRBV30 to TRBJ1-1; no clear D. Germline lookup yields CDR1 GTSNPN and CDR2 SVGIG (reference sequence). There are 13 residues in the CDR3. Trimming removed 0 bases from V and 4 bases from J, with 9 bases in between. The CDR3 spells CAWSVQPGTEAFF. CDR3 nucleotide sequence: TGTGCCTGGAGTGTACAGCCCGGCACTGAAGCTTTCTTT.

This clone was found once. The chain joins TRBV27 to TRBJ2-3; D tentatively fits TRBD1 or TRBD2 (6 bases each). The V and J ends lost 2 bases and 0 bases respectively, with 18 bases between them. Germline values: CDR1 MNHEY, CDR2 SMNVEV (reference sequence). The CDR3 extends over 18 amino acids. CDR3 DNA: TGTGCCAGCAGTTTAGTGGGGGGCATTCCGGCTAGCACAGATACGCAGTATTTT. It encodes CASSLVGGIPASTDTQYF.

There are a few counts of this clone. This chain links TRBV19 with TRBJ2-1, with a weak D call TRBD1 (6 bases). The germline gives CDR1 LNHDA, CDR2 SQIVND (reference sequence). The CDR3 loop spans 15 amino acids. The CDR3, as DNA: TGTGCTACTTCAGCCCACAGGGTCTCCTACAATGAGCAGTTCTTC. This sequence encodes CATSAHRVSYNEQFF.

As for this clone: At one of its ends the junction is not consistent with the germline gene, which may arise from a read error. This rearrangement joins TRBV23-1 to TRBJ2-7; 9 nucleotides match TRBD2. TRBV23-1 is an ORF; its function is uncertain. The CDR3 length is 12 residues. The CDR3: CASSQQSGGRIF. CDR3 nucleotides: TGCGCCAGCAGTCAACAAAGCGGGGGGAGGATATTC.

The gene calls are TRBV7-2 and TRBJ2-5, with TRBD2 identical over 8 bases. CDR1 and CDR2 from the germline V gene are SGHTA and FQGNSA. CDR3 size: 15 residues. V was clipped by 0 bases and J by 4 bases; unmatched bases: 4. The CDR3 here is CASSLAGGAGETQYF. The CDR3 DNA is TGTGCCAGCAGCTTAGCCGGGGGGGCCGGAGAGACCCAGTACTTC.